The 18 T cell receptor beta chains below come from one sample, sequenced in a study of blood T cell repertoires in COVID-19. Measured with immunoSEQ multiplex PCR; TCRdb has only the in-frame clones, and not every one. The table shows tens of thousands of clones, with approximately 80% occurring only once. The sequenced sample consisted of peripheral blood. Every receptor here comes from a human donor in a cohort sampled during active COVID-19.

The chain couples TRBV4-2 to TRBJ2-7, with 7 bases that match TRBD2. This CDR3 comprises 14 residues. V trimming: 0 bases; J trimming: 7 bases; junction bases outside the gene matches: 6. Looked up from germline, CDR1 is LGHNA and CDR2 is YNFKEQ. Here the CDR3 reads CASSQDPHGGEQYF. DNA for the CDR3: TGTGCCAGCAGCCAAGACCCGCACGGGGGGGAGCAGTACTTC.

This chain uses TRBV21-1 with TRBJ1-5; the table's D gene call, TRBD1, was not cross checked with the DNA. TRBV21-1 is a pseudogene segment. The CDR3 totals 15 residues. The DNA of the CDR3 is TGTGCCAGCAGCAAAAGGCGACAGGGCTGTCAGCCCCAGCATTTT. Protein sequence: CASSKRRQGCQPQHF.

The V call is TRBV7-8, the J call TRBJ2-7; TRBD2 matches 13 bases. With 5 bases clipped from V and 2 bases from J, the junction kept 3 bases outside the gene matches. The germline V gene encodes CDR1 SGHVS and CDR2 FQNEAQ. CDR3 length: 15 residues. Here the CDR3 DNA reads TGTGCCAGCAGCCGAGGGACTAGCGGGACCTACGAGCAGTACTTC. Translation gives CASSRGTSGTYEQYF.

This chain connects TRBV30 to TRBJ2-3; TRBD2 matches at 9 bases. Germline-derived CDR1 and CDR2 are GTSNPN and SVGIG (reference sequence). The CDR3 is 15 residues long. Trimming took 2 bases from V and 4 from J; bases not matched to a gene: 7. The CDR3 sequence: CAWSYLAGPADTQYF. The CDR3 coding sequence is TGTGCCTGGAGTTATCTAGCGGGGCCGGCAGATACGCAGTATTTT.

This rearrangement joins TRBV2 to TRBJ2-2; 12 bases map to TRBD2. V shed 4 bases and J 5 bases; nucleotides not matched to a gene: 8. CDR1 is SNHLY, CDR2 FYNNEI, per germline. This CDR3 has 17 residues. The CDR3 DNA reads TGTGCCAGCAGTGGAGGCTGGACTAGCGGGACTACCGGGGAGCTGTTTTTT. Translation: CASSGGWTSGTTGELFF.

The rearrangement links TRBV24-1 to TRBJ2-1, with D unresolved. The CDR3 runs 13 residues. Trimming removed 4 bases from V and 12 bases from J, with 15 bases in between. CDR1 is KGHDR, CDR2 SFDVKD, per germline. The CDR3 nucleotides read TGTGCCACCAGTGAAATGACTGACGAAGGGCAGTTCTTC. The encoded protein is CATSEMTDEGQFF.

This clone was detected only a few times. This chain's CDR3 is CASSRDRENYEQYF. Written as DNA, the CDR3 is TGTGCCAGCTCCCGGGACAGGGAAAACTACGAGCAGTACTTC. The genes are TRBV28 and TRBJ2-7, with 9 bases fitting TRBD1. The CDR3 runs 14 residues. Trimming cost V 8 bases and J 3 bases; bases outside gene matches: 8. Per germline, CDR1 MDHEN and CDR2 SYDVKM.

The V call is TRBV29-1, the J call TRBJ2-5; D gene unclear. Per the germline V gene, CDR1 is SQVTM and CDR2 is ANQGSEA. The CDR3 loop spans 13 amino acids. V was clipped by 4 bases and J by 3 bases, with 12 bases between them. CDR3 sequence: CSVAVLEKETQYF. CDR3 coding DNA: TGCAGCGTTGCGGTTCTAGAAAAAGAGACCCAGTACTTC.

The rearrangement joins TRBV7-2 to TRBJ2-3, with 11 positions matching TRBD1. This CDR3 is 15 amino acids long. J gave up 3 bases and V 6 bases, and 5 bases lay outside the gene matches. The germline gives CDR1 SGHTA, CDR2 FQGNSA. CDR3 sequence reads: CASRGGQGATDTQYF. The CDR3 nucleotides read TGTGCCAGCAGAGGTGGACAGGGGGCTACAGATACGCAGTATTTT.

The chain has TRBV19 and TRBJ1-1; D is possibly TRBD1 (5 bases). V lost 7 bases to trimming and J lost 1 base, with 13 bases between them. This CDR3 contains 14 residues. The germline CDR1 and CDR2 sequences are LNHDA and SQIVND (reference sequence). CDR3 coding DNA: TGTGCCAGTAAGGTCGTCAGGGAGAACACTGAAGCTTTCTTT. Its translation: CASKVVRENTEAFF.

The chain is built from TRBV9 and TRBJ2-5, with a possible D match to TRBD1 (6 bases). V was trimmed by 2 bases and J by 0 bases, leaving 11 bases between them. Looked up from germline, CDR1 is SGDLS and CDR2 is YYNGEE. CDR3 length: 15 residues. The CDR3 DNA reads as TGTGCCAGCAGCGTGGCAACAGGGTACCAAGAGACCCAGTACTTC. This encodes CASSVATGYQETQYF.

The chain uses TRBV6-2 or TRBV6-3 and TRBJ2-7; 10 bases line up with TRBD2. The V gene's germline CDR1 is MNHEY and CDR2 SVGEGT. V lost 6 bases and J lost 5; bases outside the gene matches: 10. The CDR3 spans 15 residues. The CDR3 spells CASSNPLAGAHEQYF. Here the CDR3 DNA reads TGTGCCAGCAGCAACCCCCTAGCGGGAGCCCACGAGCAGTACTTC.

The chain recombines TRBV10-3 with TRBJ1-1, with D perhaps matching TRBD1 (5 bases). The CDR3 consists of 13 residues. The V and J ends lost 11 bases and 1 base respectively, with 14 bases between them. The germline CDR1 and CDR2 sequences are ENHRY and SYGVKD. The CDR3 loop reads CAVTGLPNTEAFF. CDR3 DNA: TGTGCCGTAACGGGACTCCCGAACACTGAAGCTTTCTTT.

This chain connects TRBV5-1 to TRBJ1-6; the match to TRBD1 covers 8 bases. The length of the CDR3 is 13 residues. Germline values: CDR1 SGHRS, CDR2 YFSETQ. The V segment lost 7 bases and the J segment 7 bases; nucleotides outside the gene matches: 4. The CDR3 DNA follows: TGCGCCAGCTCGGACAGGGAGAATTCACCCCTCCACTTT. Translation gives CASSDRENSPLHF. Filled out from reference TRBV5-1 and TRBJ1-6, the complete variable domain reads KAGVTQTPRYLIKTRGQQVTLSCSPISGHRSVSWYQQTPGQGLQFLFEYFSETQRNKGNFPGRFSGRQFSNSRSEMNVSTLELGDSALYLCASSDRENSPLHFGNGTRLTVT.

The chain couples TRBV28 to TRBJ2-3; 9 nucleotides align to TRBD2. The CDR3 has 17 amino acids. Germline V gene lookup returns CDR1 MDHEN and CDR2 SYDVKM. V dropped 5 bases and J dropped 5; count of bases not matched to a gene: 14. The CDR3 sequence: CASSPRGSGSRGDTQYF. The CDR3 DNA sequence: TGTGCCAGCAGTCCCCGGGGTAGCGGGAGTAGAGGAGATACGCAGTATTTT.

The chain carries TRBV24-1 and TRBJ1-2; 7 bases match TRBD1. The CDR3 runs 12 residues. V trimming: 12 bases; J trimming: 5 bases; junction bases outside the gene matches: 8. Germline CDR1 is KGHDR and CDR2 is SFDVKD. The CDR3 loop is CASQDRNYGYTF. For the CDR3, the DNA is TGTGCCTCCCAGGACAGGAATTATGGCTACACCTTC.

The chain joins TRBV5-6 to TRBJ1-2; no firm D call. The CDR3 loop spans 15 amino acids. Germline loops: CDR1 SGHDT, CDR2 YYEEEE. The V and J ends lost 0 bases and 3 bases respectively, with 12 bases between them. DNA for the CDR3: TGTGCCAGCAGCTTGGGGTCCCTTCGCGACTATGGCTACACCTTC. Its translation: CASSLGSLRDYGYTF.

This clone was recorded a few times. Here the CDR3 DNA reads TGTGCCAGCAGTTACAGCCGGAACACTGAAGCTTTCTTT. Its protein product is CASSYSRNTEAFF. The genes are TRBV27 and TRBJ1-1; D ambiguous. Germline V gene data show CDR1 as MNHEY and CDR2 as SMNVEV (reference sequence). This CDR3 comprises 13 residues. V lost 4 bases, J lost 1 base, and 7 bases lay in between.